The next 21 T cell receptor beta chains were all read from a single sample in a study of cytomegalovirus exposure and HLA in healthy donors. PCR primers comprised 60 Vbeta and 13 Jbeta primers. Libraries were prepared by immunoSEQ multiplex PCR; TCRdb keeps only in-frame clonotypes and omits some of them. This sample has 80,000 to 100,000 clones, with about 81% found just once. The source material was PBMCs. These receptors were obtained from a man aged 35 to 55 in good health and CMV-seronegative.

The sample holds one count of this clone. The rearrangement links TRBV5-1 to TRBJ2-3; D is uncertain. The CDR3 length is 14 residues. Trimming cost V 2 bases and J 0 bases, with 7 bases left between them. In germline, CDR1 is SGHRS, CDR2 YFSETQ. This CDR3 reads CASSLTTSTDTQYF. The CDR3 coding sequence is TGCGCCAGCAGCTTAACCACTAGCACAGATACGCAGTATTTT.

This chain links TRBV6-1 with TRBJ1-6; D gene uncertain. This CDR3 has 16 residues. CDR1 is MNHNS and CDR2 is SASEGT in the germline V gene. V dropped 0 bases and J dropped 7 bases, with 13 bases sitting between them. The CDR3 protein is CASSEAIRVGNSPLHF. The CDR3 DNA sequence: TGTGCCAGCAGTGAAGCCATTCGGGTTGGGAATTCACCCCTCCACTTT.

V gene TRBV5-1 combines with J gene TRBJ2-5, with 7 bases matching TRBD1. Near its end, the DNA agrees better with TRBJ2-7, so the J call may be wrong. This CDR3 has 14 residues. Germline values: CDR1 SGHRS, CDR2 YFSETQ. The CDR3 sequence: CASSPGQPLYEQYF. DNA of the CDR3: TGCGCCAGCAGCCCGGGACAGCCTCTCTACGAGCAGTACTTC.

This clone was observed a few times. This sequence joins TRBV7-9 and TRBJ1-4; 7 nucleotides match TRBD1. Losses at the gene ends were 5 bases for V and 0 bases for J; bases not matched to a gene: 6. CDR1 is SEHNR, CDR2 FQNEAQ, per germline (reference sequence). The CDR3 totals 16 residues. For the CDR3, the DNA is TGTGCCAGCAGCGTAGAGGGGACAGCAACTAATGAAAAACTGTTTTTT. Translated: CASSVEGTATNEKLFF.

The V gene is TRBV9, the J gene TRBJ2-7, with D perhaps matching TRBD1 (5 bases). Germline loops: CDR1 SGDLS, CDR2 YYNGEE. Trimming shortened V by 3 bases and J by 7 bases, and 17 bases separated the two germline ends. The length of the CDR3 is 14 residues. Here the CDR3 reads CASSEGWGYNEQYF. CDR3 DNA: TGTGCCAGCAGCGAAGGGTGGGGCTACAATGAGCAGTACTTC.

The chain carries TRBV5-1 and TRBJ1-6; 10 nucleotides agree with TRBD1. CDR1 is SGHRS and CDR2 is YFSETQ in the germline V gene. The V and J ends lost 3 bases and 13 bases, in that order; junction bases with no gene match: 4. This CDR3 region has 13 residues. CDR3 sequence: CASSSGQGNPLHF. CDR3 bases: TGCGCCAGCAGCTCGGGACAGGGGAACCCCCTCCACTTT.

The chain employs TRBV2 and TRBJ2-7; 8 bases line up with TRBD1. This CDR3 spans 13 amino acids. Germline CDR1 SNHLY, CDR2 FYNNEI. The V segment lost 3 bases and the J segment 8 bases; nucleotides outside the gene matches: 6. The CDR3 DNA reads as TGTGCCAGCAGTGATCCCACAGGGGGAAAGCAGTACTTC. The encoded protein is CASSDPTGGKQYF.

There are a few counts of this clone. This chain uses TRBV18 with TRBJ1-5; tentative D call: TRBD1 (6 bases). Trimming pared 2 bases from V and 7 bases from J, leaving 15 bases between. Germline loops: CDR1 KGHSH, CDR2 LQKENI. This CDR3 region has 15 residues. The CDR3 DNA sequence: TGTGCCAGCTCACCAACAGGGATGTCAAGCCAGCCCCAGCATTTT. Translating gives CASSPTGMSSQPQHF.

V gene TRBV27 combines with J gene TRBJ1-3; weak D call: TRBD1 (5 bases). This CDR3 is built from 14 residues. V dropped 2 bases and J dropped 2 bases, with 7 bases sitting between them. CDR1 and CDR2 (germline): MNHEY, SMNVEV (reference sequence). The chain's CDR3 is CASSLPGPGNTIYF. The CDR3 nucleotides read TGTGCCAGCAGTTTACCAGGGCCTGGAAACACCATATATTTT.

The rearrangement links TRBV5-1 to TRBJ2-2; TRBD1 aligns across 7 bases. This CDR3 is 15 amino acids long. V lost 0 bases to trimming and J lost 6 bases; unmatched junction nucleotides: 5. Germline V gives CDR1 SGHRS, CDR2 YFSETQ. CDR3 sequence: CASSLALDRAGELFF. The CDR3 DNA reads TGCGCCAGCAGCTTGGCCCTAGACAGGGCCGGGGAGCTGTTTTTT.

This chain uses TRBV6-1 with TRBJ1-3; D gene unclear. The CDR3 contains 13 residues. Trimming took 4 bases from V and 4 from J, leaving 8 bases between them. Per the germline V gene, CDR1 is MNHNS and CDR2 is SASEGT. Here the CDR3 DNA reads TGTGCCAGCAGTGCCGCGGGGGGAAACACCATATATTTT. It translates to CASSAAGGNTIYF.

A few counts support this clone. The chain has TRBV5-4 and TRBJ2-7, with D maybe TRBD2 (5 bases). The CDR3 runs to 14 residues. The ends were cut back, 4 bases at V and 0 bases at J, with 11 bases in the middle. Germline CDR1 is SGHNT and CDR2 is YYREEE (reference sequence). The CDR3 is CASSPRGSSYEQYF. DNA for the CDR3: TGTGCCAGCAGCCCTCGGGGTAGCTCCTACGAGCAGTACTTC.

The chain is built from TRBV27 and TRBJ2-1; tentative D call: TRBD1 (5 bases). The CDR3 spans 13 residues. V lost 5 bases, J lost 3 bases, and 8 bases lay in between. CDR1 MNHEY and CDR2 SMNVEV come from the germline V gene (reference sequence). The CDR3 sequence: CASSQGLYNEQFF. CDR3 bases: TGTGCCAGCAGTCAGGGCCTCTACAATGAGCAGTTCTTC.

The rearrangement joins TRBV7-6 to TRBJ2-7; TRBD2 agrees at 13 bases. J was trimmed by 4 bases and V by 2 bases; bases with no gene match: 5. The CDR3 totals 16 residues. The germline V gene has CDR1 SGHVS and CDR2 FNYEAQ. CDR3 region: CASSLTGTSGDYEQYF. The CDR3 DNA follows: TGTGCCAGCAGCTTAACCGGGACTAGCGGGGATTACGAGCAGTACTTC.

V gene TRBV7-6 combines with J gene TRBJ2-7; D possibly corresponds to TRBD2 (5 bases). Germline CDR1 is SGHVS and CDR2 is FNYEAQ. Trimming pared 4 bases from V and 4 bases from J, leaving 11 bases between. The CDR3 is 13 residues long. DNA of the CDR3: TGTGCCAGCAGCTATGAGGGTTCTTACGAGCAGTACTTC. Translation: CASSYEGSYEQYF.

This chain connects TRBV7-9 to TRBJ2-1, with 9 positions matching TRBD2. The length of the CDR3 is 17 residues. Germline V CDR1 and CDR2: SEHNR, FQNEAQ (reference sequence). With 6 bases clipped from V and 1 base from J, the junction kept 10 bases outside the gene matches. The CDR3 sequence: CASRAGAGGTSYNEQFF. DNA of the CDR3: TGTGCCAGCAGGGCGGGGGCGGGGGGGACTTCCTACAATGAGCAGTTCTTC. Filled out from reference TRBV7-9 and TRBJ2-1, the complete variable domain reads DTGVSQNPRHKITKRGQNVTFRCDPISEHNRLYWYRQTLGQGPEFLTYFQNEAQLEKSRLLSDRFSAERPKGSFSTLEIQRTEQGDSAMYLCASRAGAGGTSYNEQFFGPGTRLTVL.

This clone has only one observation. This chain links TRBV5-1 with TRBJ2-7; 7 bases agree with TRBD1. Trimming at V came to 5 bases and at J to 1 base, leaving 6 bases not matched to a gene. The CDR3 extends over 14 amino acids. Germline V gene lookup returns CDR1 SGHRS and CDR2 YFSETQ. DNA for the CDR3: TGCGCCAGCAGGGTGGCCAGGGGGTCCTACGAGCAGTACTTC. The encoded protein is CASRVARGSYEQYF. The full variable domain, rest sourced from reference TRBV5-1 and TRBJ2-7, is KAGVTQTPRYLIKTRGQQVTLSCSPISGHRSVSWYQQTPGQGLQFLFEYFSETQRNKGNFPGRFSGRQFSNSRSEMNVSTLELGDSALYLCASRVARGSYEQYFGPGTRLTVT.

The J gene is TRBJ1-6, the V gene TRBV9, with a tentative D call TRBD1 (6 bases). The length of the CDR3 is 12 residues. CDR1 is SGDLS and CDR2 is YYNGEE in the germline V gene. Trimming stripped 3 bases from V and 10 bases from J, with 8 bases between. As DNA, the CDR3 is TGTGCCAGCAGCGAGGGGGAATCACCCCTCCACTTT. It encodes CASSEGESPLHF.

The CDR3 here is CASSQDGLSNQPQHF. The CDR3 DNA follows: TGCGCCAGCAGCCAAGATGGGCTGAGCAATCAGCCCCAGCATTTT. V gene TRBV4-1 combines with J gene TRBJ1-5; D is unresolved. V lost 0 bases and J lost 1, with 7 bases in between. The CDR3 loop spans 15 amino acids. Germline values: CDR1 MGHRA, CDR2 YSYEKL.

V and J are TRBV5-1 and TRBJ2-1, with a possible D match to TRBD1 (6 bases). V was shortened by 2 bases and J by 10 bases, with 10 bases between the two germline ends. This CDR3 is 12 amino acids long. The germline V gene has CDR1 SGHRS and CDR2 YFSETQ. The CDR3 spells CASSFRTEEQFF. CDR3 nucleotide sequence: TGCGCCAGCAGCTTTCGGACAGAAGAGCAGTTCTTC.

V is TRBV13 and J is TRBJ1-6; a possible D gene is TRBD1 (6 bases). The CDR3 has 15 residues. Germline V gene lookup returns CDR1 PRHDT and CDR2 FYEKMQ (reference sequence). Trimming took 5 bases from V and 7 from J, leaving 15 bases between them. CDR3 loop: CASSLSGVGNSPLHF. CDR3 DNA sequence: TGTGCCAGCAGCCTATCAGGGGTAGGGAATTCACCCCTCCACTTT.